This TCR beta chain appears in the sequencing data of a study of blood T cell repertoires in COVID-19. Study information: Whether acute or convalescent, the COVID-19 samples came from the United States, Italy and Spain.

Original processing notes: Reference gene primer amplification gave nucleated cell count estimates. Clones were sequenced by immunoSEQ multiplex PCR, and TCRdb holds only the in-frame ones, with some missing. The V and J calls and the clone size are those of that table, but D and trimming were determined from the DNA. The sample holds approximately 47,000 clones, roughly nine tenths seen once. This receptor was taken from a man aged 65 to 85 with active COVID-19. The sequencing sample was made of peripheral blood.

The CDR3 DNA sequence: TGTGCCAGCAGTTTAAGGCAGGGAACAAGAGCGTGGGGCTACACCTTC. Its translation: CASSLRQGTRAWGYTF. The chain combines TRBV28 with TRBJ1-2; D perhaps matches TRBD1 (5 bases). V shed 2 bases and J shed 8 bases, with 21 bases lying between them. Germline V gene sequence: CDR1 MDHEN, CDR2 SYDVKM. The CDR3 covers 16 residues.